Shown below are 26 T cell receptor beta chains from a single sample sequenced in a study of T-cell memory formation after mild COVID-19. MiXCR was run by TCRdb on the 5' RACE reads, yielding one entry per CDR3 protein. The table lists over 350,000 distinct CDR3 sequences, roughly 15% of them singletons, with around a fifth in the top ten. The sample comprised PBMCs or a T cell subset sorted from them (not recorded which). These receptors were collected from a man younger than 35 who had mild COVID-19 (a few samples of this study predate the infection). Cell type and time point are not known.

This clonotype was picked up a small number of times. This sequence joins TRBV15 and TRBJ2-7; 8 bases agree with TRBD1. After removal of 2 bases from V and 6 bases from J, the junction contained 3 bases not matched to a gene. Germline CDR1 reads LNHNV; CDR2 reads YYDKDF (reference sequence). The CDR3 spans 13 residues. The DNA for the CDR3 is TGTGCCACCAGCAGAATAGACAGGGGCGAGCAGTACGTC. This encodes CATSRIDRGEQYV.

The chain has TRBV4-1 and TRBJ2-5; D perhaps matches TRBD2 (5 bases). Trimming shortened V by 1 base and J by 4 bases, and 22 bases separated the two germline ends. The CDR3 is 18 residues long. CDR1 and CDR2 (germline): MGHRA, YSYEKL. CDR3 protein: CASSQGTFTGSLGETQYF. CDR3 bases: TGCGCCAGCAGCCAAGGAACGTTTACGGGATCCCTGGGAGAGACCCAGTACTTC.

The CDR3 is CASIGLRKGGYEQYV. CDR3 DNA sequence: TGTGCCAGCATAGGTCTGCGGAAAGGGGGCTACGAGCAGTACGTC. This chain joins TRBV6-2 or TRBV6-3 and TRBJ2-7; TRBD1 might be the D (6 bases). Per the germline V gene, CDR1 is MNHEY and CDR2 is SVGEGT. V was clipped by 7 bases and J by 3 bases, with 19 bases between them. The CDR3 loop spans 15 amino acids.

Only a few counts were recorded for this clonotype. CDR3 DNA: TGTGTCAGCAGCTTAAGGGGGACAGGGAATTTCGGCGGGCAGTACGTC. Its protein is CVSSLRGTGNFGGQYV. V is TRBV7-8 and J is TRBJ2-7; 9 bases fit TRBD1. Per germline, CDR1 SGHVS and CDR2 FQNEAQ. The length of the CDR3 is 16 residues.

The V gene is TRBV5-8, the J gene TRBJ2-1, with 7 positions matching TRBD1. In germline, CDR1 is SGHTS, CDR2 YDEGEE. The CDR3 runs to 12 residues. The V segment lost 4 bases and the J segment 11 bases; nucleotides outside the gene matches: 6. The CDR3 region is CASSRDSPKQFF. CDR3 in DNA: TGTGCCAGCAGCCGGGACAGTCCGAAGCAGTTCTTC.

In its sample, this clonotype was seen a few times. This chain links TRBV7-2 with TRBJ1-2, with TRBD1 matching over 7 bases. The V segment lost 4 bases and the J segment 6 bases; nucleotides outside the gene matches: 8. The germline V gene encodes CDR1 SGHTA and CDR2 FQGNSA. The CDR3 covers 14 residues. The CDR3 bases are TGTGCCAGCAGCTCTCAACAGGGGATCGATGGCTACACCTTC. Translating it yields CASSSQQGIDGYTF.

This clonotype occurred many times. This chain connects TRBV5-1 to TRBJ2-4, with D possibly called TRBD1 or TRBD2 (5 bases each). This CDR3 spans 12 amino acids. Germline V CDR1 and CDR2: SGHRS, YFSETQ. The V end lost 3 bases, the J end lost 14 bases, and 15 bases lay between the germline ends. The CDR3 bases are TGCGCCAGCAGCTACGATACCGGGACCGAGTACTTC. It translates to CASSYDTGTEYF.

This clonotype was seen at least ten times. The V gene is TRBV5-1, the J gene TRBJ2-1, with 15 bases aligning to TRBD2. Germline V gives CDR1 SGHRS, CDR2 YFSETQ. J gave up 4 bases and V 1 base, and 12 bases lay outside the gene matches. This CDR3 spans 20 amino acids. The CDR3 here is CASSLPSGPGTSGGYNEQFF. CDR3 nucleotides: TGCGCCAGCAGCTTGCCTTCGGGCCCCGGGACTAGCGGGGGGTACAATGAGCAGTTCTTC.

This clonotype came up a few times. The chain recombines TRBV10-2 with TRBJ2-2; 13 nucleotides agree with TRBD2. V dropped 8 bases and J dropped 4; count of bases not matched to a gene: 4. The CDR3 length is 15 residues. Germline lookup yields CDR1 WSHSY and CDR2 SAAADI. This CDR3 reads CASRTSGGGTGELFF. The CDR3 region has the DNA TGCGCCAGCCGAACTAGCGGGGGGGGCACCGGGGAGCTGTTTTTT.

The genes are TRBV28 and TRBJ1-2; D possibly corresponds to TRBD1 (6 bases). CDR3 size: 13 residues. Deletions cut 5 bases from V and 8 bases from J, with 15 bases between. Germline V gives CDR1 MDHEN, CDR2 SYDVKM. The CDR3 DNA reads TGTGCCAGCAGTACGCCCTACAGGGAAGGCTACACCTTC. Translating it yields CASSTPYREGYTF.

The CDR3 DNA reads TGTGCCAGCAGCTCCCTGACAGGCCCTTCCTACGAGCAGTACGTC. Translation: CASSSLTGPSYEQYV. This chain links TRBV27 with TRBJ2-7, with D perhaps matching TRBD1 (6 bases). From germline, CDR1 is MNHEY and CDR2 SMNVEV (reference sequence). This CDR3 contains 15 residues. V dropped 6 bases and J dropped 1 base, with 16 bases sitting between them.

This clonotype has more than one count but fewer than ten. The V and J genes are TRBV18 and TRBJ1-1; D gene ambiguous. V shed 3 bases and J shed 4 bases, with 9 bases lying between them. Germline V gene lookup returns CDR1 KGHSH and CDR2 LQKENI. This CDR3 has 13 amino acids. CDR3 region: CASSPLHGTEAFF. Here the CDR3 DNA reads TGTGCCAGCTCACCCCTACACGGCACTGAAGCTTTCTTT.

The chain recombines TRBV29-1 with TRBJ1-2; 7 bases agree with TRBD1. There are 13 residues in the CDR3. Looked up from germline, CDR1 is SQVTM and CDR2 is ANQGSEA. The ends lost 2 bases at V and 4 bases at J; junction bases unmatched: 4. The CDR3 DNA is TGCAGCGTTGAAACTCGGGACAGCTATGGCTACACCTTC. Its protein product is CSVETRDSYGYTF.

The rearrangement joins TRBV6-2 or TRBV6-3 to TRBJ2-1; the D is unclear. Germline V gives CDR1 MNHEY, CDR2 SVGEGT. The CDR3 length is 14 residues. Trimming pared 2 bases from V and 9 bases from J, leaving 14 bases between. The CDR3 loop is CASSYSRVVGEQFF. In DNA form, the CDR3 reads TGTGCCAGCAGTTACAGTCGTGTGGTTGGTGAGCAGTTCTTC.

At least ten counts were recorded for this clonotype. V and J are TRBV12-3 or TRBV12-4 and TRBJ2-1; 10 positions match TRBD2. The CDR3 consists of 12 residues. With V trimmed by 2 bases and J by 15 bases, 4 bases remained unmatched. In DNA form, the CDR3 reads TGTGCCAGCAGTTTACAAGCGGGGGGGGCGTTCTTC. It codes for CASSLQAGGAFF.

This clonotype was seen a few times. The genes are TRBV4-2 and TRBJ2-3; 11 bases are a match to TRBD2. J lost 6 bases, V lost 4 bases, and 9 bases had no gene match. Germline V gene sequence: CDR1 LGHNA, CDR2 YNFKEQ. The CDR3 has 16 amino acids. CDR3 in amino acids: CASSRDSGGAGDTQYF. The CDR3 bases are TGTGCCAGCAGCCGTGATAGCGGGGGGGCCGGTGATACGCAGTATTTT.

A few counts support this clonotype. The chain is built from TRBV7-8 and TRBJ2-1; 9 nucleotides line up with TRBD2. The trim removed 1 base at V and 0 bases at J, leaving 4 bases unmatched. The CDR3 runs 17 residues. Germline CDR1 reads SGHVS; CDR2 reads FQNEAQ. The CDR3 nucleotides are TGTGCCAGCAGCTTAGGTCTAGCGGGGAGCTCCTACAATGAGCAGTTCTTC. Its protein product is CASSLGLAGSSYNEQFF.

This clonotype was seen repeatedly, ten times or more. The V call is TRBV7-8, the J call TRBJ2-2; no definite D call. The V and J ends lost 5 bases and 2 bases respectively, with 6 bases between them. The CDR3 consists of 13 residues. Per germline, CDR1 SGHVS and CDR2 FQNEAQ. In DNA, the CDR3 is TGTGCCAGCAGCGCCTATAACACCGGGGAGCTGTTTTTT. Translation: CASSAYNTGELFF.

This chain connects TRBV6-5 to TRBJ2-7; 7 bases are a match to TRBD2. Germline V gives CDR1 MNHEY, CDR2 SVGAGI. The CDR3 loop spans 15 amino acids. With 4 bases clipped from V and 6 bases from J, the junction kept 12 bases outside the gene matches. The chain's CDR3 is CASSSRPGRGAEQYV. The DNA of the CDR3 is TGTGCCAGCAGTTCCAGACCGGGGAGGGGCGCCGAGCAGTACGTC.

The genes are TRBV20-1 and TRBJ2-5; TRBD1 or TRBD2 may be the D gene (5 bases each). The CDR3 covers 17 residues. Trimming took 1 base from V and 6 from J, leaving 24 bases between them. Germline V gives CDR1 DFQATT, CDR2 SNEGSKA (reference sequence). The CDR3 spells CSARVTMGRGRWQTQYF. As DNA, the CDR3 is TGCAGTGCTAGAGTTACTATGGGACGCGGGCGGTGGCAGACCCAGTACTTC.

Written as DNA, the CDR3 is TGTGCCAGTTCGAGGGGCCTAGGGACAGATACGCAGTATTTT. Translation gives CASSRGLGTDTQYF. The gene calls are TRBV27 and TRBJ2-3; the D call may be TRBD1 or TRBD2 (5 bases each). Between the trimmed V and J ends, which lost 9 bases and 3 bases, there was a span of 16 bases. Germline V gene lookup returns CDR1 MNHEY and CDR2 SMNVEV (reference sequence). The CDR3 is made up of 14 amino acids.

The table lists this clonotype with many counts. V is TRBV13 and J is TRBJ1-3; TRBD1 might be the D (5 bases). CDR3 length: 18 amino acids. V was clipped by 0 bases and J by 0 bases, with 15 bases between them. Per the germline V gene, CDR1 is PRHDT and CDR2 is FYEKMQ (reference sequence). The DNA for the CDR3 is TGTGCCAGCAGCTTAGGCCAGGGTTTGGAATACTCTGGAAACACCATATATTTT. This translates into CASSLGQGLEYSGNTIYF.

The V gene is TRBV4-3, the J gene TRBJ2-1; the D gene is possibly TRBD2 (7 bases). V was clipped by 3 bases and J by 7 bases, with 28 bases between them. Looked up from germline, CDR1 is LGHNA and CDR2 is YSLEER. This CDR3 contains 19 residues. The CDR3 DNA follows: TGCGCCAGCAGCCAGGGCATCTCGAGGGGGGGAGGTAGGACAAATGAGCAGTTCTTC. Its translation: CASSQGISRGGGRTNEQFF.

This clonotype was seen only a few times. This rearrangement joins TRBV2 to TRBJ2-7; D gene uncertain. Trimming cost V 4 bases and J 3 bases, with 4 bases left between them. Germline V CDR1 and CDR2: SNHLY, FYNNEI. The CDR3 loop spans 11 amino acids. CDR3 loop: CASSVHYEQYF. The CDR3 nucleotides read TGTGCCAGCAGTGTCCACTACGAGCAGTACTTC.

The CDR3 region has the DNA TGTGCCAGCAGGAACCGGGACACTCCTGGCTATGGCTACACCTTC. Translating it yields CASRNRDTPGYGYTF. V usage is TRBV7-2 and J usage is TRBJ1-2, with TRBD1 as a possible D gene (6 bases). V gave up 6 bases and J gave up 4 bases, with 18 bases separating them. The germline V gene has CDR1 SGHTA and CDR2 FQGNSA. The CDR3 runs 15 residues.

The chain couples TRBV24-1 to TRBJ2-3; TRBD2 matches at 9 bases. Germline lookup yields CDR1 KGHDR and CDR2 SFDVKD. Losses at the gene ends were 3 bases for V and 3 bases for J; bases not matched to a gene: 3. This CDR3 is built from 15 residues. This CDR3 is CATSDIAGETDTQYF. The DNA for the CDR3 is TGTGCCACCAGTGATATAGCGGGAGAGACAGATACGCAGTATTTT.